This TCR beta chain emerged from a study of regulatory T cells in long-lasting Graves disease. Study results and limitations: Between persistent patients, 2,500 to 3,500 public clonotypes were shared, exceeding the approximately 900 shared between new patients.

Assembly of TCR beta libraries relied on iRepertoire HTBI primers together with Arm-PCR of CDR3 regions. Via MiXCR, TCRdb re-called the multiplex PCR reads, giving one row per CDR3 protein. The table includes more than 400,000 distinct CDR3 sequences, less than 20% detected once. This clonotype was seen a few times. Its antigen is currently unknown. The time point was: newly diagnosed GD, antithyroid drugs for less than 3 months. Extracted RNA from PBMCs served as the source of the TCR library. The CDR3 length is 21 residues. The ends lost 0 bases at V and 0 bases at J; junction bases unmatched: 19. Germline V gene data show CDR1 as DFQATT and CDR2 as SNEGSKA (reference sequence). The data were also submitted as part of a second study, on T cells in Graves' hyperthyroidism and ophthalmopathy.

The starting material was peripheral blood mononuclear cells (PBMCs), obtained at new diagnosis, from a patient treated with antithyroid drugs. The TCR was taken from a woman younger than 45 with Graves disease. This chain links TRBV20-1 with TRBJ2-1, with 8 bases lining up with TRBD1. The CDR3 reads CSARDLGTGTIQQSSYNEQFF. In DNA, the CDR3 is TGCAGTGCTAGAGACCTCGGGACAGGAACTATCCAACAGAGCTCCTACAATGAGCAGTTCTTC.